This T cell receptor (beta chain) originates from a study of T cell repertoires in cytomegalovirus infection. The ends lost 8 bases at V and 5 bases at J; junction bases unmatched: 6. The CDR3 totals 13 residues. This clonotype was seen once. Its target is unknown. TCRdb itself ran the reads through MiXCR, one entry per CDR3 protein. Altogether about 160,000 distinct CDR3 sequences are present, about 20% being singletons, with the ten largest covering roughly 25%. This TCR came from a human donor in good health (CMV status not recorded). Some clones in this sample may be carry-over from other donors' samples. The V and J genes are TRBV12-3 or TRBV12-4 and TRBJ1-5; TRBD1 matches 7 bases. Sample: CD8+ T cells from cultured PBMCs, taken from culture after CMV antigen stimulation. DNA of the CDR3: TGTGCCAGCCGATCAGGGGGGGATCAGCCCCAGCATTTT. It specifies CASRSGGDQPQHF.